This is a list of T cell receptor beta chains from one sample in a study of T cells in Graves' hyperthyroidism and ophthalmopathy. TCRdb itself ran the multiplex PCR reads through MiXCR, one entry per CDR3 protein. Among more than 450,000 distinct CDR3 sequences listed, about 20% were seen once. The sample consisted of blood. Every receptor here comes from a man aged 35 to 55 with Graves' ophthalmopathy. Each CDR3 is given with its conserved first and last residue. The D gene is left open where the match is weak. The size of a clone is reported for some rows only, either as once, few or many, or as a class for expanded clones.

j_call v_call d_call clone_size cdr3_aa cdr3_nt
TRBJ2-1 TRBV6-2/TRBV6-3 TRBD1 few CASKGNGQGANEQFF TGTGCCAGCAAAGGTAATGGACAGGGGGCCAATGAGCAGTTCTTC
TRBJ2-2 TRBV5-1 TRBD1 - CASSSIGTGGANTGELFF TGCGCCAGCAGCTCTATAGGGACAGGGGGCGCGAACACCGGGGAGCTGTTTTTT
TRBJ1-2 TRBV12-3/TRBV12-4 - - CASRDGGYRYGYTF TGTGCCAGCAGGGACGGAGGGTACCGTTATGGCTACACCTTC
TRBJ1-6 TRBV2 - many CASSDWGRGSPLHF TGTGCCAGCAGTGACTGGGGCAGGGGTTCACCCCTCCACTTT
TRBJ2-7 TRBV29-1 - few CSVVTPYEQYF TGCAGCGTTGTCACACCCTACGAGCAGTACTTC
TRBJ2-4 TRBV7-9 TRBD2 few CASSLEGGLVADIQYF TGTGCCAGCAGCTTGGAGGGGGGACTAGTGGCGGACATTCAGTACTTC
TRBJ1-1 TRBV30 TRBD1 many CAWSVEGAQAFF TGTGCCTGGAGTGTAGAGGGGGCGCAAGCTTTCTTT
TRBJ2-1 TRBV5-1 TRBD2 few CASTVSGSSYNEQFF TGCGCCAGCACAGTGAGCGGGAGCTCCTACAATGAGCAGTTCTTC
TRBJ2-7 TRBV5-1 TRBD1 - CASTPGTGYSYEQYF TGCGCCAGCACCCCGGGGACAGGCTACTCCTACGAGCAGTACTTC
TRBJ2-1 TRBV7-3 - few CASGPSVSSYNEQFF TGTGCCAGCGGTCCTAGCGTAAGCTCCTACAATGAGCAGTTCTTC
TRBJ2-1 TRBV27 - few CASNQDWSSSYNEQFF TGTGCCAGCAATCAGGATTGGAGCAGCTCCTACAATGAGCAGTTCTTC
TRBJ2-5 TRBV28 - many CASSPPQGFGETQYF TGTGCCAGCAGCCCCCCTCAGGGGTTTGGGGAGACCCAGTACTTC
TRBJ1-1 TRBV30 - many CAWSRGAVNTEAFF TGTGCCTGGAGCAGAGGGGCGGTGAACACTGAAGCTTTCTTT
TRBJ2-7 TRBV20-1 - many CSAPQLASGYEQYF TGCAGTGCACCGCAGCTAGCTTCGGGCTACGAGCAGTACTTC
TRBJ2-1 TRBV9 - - CASSPSRAKSSYNEQFF TGTGCCAGCAGCCCCTCCCGCGCCAAAAGCTCCTACAATGAGCAGTTCTTC
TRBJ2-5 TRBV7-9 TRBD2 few CASSLFRGSLGETQYF TGTGCCAGCAGCTTATTCCGCGGGAGTTTGGGGGAGACCCAGTACTTC
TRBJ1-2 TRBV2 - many CASVEWPWRRSDYGYTF TGTGCCAGCGTCGAGTGGCCTTGGCGGAGATCGGACTATGGCTACACCTTC
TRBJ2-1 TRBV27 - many CASSDLAGVLYNEQFF TGTGCCAGCAGTGATCTAGCCGGGGTGCTTTACAATGAGCAGTTCTTC
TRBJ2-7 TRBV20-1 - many CSAREARTLYEQYF TGCAGTGCTAGAGAAGCTAGGACTCTCTACGAGCAGTACTTC
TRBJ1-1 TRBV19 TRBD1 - CASKVKTGLGNTEAFF TGTGCCAGTAAGGTCAAGACAGGGCTTGGGAACACTGAAGCTTTCTTT
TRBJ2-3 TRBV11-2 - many CASSLVRLARRGQYF TGTGCCAGCAGCTTAGTTCGATTGGCCCGACGGGGGCAGTATTTT
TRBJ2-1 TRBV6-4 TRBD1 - CASSDSNRGAEQFF TGTGCCAGCAGTGACTCGAACAGGGGGGCTGAGCAGTTCTTC
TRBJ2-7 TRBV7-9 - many CASSSARDSSYEQYF TGTGCCAGCAGCTCAGCCCGGGACTCTTCCTACGAGCAGTACTTC
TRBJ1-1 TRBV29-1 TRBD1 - CSEGMMDRGAFF TGCAGCGAGGGGATGATGGACAGGGGAGCTTTCTTT
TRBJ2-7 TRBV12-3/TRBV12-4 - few CASNLRGSSYEQYF TGTGCCAGCAATCTTCGGGGGTCCTCCTACGAGCAGTACTTC
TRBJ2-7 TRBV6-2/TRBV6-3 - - CASRETYEQYF TGTGCCAGCCGGGAGACCTACGAGCAGTACTTC
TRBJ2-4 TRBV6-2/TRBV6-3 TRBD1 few CASSPLRTGIAKNIQYF TGTGCCAGCAGTCCGCTCCGGACAGGAATAGCCAAAAACATTCAGTACTTC
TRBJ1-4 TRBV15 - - CATSRGDNEKLFF TGTGCCACCAGCAGAGGCGATAATGAAAAACTGTTTTTT
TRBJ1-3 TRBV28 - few CASSYRAYSGNTIYF TGTGCCAGCAGTTACAGGGCCTACTCTGGAAACACCATATATTTT
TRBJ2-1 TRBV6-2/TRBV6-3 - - CASSYMGVGAYEQFF TGTGCCAGCAGTTACATGGGGGTCGGTGCGTATGAGCAGTTCTTC
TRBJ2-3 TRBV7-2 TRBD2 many CASSLRDYQTDTQYF TGTGCCAGCAGCCTCCGGGACTACCAAACAGATACGCAGTATTTT
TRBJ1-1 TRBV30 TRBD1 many CAWRFPGQALEAFF TGTGCCTGGAGATTTCCGGGACAGGCCCTTGAAGCTTTCTTT
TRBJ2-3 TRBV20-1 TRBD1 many CSARSGGFSTDTQYF TGCAGTGCTAGATCAGGGGGATTTAGCACAGATACGCAGTATTTT
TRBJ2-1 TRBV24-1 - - CATADPDEQFF TGTGCCACAGCGGATCCGGATGAGCAGTTCTTC
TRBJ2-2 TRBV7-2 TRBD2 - CASSSPGGSGRAELFF TGTGCCAGCAGCTCCCCCGGAGGCAGCGGGAGGGCGGAGCTGTTTTTT
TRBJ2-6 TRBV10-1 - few CASSGTLHSGANVLTF TGCGCCAGCAGTGGGACACTTCACTCTGGGGCCAACGTCCTGACTTTC
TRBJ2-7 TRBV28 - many CASSWQGGQYF TGTGCCAGCAGTTGGCAGGGAGGGCAGTACTTC
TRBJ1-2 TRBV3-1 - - CASSQEGVAGYTF TGTGCCAGCAGCCAGGAAGGGGTTGCTGGCTACACCTTC
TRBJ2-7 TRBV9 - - CASSVAGTRVYEQYF TGTGCCAGCAGCGTAGCCGGGACAAGGGTCTACGAGCAGTACTTC
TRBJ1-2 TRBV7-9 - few CASSPDRENYGYTF TGTGCCAGCAGCCCCGACAGAGAAAACTATGGCTACACCTTC
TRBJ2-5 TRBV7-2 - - CASSQKRFQETEYF TGTGCCAGCAGCCAAAAGCGGTTCCAAGAGACCGAGTACTTC
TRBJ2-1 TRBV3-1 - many CASSLQGGSYNEQFF TGTGCCAGCAGCCTCCAGGGGGGTTCCTACAATGAGCAGTTCTTC
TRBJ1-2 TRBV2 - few CASSFNRDGHTF TGTGCCAGCAGTTTTAACAGGGATGGCCACACCTTC
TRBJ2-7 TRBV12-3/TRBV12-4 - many CASSLRGTHEQYF TGTGCCAGCAGTTTGAGGGGGACGCACGAGCAGTACTTC
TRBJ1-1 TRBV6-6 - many CASSYVGTEAFF TGTGCCAGCAGTTACGTGGGCACTGAAGCTTTCTTT
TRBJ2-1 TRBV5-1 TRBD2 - CASSPGGGAANEQFF TGCGCCAGCAGCCCCGGCGGGGGGGCCGCCAATGAGCAGTTCTTC
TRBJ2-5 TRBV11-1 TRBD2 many CASSPGEREGRETQYF TGTGCCAGCAGCCCAGGCGAGCGGGAGGGCCGAGAGACCCAGTACTTC
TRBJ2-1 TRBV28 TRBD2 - CASSRTSGSLNEQFF TGTGCCAGCAGCCGGACTAGCGGGAGTTTAAATGAGCAGTTCTTC
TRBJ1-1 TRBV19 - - CASSLFSLNTEAFF TGTGCCAGTAGTCTCTTCAGCTTGAACACTGAAGCTTTCTTT
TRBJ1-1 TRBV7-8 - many CASSLPGEATMNTEAFF TGTGCCAGCAGCCTACCAGGGGAAGCCACCATGAACACTGAAGCTTTCTTT
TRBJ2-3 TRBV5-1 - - CASSPRAEGADTQYF TGCGCCAGCAGCCCAAGGGCGGAAGGGGCAGATACGCAGTATTTT
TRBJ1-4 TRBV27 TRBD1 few CASSFLRTGANEKLFF TGTGCCAGCAGTTTCCTACGCACAGGGGCGAATGAAAAACTGTTTTTT
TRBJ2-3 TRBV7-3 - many CASSLVGTTDTQYF TGTGCCAGCAGCTTAGTGGGGACTACAGATACGCAGTATTTT
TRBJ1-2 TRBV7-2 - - CASSPEGSQPRGYTF TGTGCCAGCAGCCCGGAGGGCAGCCAACCCCGGGGCTACACCTTC
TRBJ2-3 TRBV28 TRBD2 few CASFRAGVTDTQYF TGTGCCAGCTTTCGAGCGGGAGTTACAGATACGCAGTATTTT
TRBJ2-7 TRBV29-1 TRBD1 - CSVAGQGLHEQYF TGCAGCGTTGCGGGACAGGGGCTTCACGAGCAGTACTTC
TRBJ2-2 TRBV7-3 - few CASSLRPFQGELFF TGTGCCAGCAGCTTAAGGCCATTCCAGGGGGAGCTGTTTTTT